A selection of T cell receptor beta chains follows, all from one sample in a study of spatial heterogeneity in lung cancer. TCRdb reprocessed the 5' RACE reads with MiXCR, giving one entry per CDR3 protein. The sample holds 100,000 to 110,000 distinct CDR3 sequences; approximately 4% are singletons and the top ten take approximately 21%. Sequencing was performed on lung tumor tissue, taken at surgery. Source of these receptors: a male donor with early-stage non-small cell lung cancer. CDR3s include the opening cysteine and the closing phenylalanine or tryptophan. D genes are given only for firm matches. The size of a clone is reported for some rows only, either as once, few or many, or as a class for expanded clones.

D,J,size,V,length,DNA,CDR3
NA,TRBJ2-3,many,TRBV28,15,TGTGCCAGCAGTTCCCAGGGTTTTAGCACAGATACGCAGTATTTT,CASSSQGFSTDTQYF
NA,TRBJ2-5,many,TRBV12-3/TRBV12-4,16,TGTGCCAGCAGCTTGGCGCCCCTTCTCAGGGAAGAGACCCAGTACTTC,CASSLAPLLREETQYF
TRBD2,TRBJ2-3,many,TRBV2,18,TGTGCCAGCACCTTCTATGTAGCGGGAGGGCCTTTTCGCAGTTCGTCGTATTTT,CASTFYVAGGPFRSSSYF
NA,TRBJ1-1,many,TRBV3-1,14,TGTGCCAGCAGCCAGGGGTTGTTGAACACTGAAGCTTTCTTT,CASSQGLLNTEAFF
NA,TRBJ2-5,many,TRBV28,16,TGTGCCAGCAGAGGTATGGCGGGAACGGGTCAAGAGACCCAGTACTTC,CASRGMAGTGQETQYF
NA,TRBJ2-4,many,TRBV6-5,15,TGTGCCAGCAGGCGGACGTCGCTAGCCAAAAACATTCAGTACTTC,CASRRTSLAKNIQYF
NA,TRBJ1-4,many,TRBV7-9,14,TGTGCCAGCAGCCCGGGGACGGACCCGAAGGCGCTGTTTTTT,CASSPGTDPKALFF
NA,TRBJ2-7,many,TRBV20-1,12,TGCAGTCCTAATACGAGCGGTATTAAGCAGTACTTC,CSPNTSGIKQYF
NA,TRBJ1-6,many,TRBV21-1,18,TGTGCCAGCAGCCCTCGTGAGTGGTACAGGGGGCTGAATTCACCCCTCCACTTT,CASSPREWYRGLNSPLHF
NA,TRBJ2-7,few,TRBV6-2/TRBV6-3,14,TGTGCCAGCAGGTGGTTAGGGGAGACCTACGAGCAGTACTTC,CASRWLGETYEQYF
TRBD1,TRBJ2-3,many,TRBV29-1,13,TGCAGCGTCGGACAGGGGGGGACAGATACGCAGTATTTT,CSVGQGGTDTQYF
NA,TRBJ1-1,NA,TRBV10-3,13,TGTGCCATCAGCGCAGATCGGAACACTGAAGCTTTCTTT,CAISADRNTEAFF
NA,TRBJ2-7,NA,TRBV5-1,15,TGCGCCAGCAGCGCCCAAGGAGGGCGCAACTACGAGCAGTACTTC,CASSAQGGRNYEQYF
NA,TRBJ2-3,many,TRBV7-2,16,TGTGCCAGCAGCCCTGGGACATCCCCGACCACAGATACGCAGTATTTT,CASSPGTSPTTDTQYF
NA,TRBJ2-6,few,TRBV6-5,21,TGTGCCAGCAGTCCCGGTTTAGGGGCCCTGCCCCAGGTAACTGGGGCCAACGTCCTGACTTTC,CASSPGLGALPQVTGANVLTF
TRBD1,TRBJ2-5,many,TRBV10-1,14,TGCGCCAGCATCCAGACAGGGATTAAAGAGACCCAGTACTTC,CASIQTGIKETQYF
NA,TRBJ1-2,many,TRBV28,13,TGTGCCAGCAACGGACCCAGTACCTATGGCTACACCTTC,CASNGPSTYGYTF
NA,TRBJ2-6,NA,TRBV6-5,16,TGTGCCAGCAGTTACTCGGGGGGAGCTGGGGCCAACGTCCTGACTTTC,CASSYSGGAGANVLTF
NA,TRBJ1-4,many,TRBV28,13,TGTGCCAGCAGTTTATTTTCGGGTGAAAAACTGTTTTTT,CASSLFSGEKLFF
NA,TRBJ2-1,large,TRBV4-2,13,TGTGCCAGCAGCCCGGTCCTCAGCAATGAGCAGTTCTTC,CASSPVLSNEQFF
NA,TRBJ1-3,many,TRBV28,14,TGTGCCAGCAGTACTATAATGAGGAGAAACACCATATATTTT,CASSTIMRRNTIYF
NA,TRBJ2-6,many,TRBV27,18,TGTGCCAGCAGTTTAAAATGGTGGGGTGACTCTGGGGCCAACGTCCTGACTTTC,CASSLKWWGDSGANVLTF
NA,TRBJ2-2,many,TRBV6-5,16,TGTGCCAGCAGTTACTCGGGTCCCGGAGACACCGGGGAGCTGTTTTTT,CASSYSGPGDTGELFF
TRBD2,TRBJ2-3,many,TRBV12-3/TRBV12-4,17,TGTGCCAGCAGTTCGCCGGGAGGCCCCCCACCCCCAGATACGCAGTATTTT,CASSSPGGPPPPDTQYF
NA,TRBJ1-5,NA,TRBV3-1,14,TGTGCCAGCAGCCAAGAACAGGGCCGCCAGCCCCAGCATTTT,CASSQEQGRQPQHF
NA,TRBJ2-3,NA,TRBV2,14,TGTGCCAGCAGTCTGACAGTTTACACAGATACGCAGTATTTT,CASSLTVYTDTQYF
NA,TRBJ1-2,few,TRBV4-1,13,TGCGCCAGCAGCCAAGTAGGGGTCGTTGGCTACACCTTC,CASSQVGVVGYTF
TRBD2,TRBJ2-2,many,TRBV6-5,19,TGTGCCAGCAGTTACTCGAATCCCTGGCTAGCGGGAAGCACCGGGGAGCTGTTTTTT,CASSYSNPWLAGSTGELFF
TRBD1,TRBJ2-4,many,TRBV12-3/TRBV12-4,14,TGTGCCAGCAGTTTTGAAGGGGGCGAAAGCATTCAGTACTTC,CASSFEGGESIQYF
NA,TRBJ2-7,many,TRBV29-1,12,TGCAGCGTGTGGGTTACCGAATACGAGCAGTACTTC,CSVWVTEYEQYF
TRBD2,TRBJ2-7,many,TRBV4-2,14,TGTGCCAGCAGCCGGAGTTTCTACCGGGAGGCGCAGTACTTC,CASSRSFYREAQYF
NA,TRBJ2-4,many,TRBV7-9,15,TGTGCCAGCAGCTTCTCAGAACTAGCCAAAAACATTCAGTACTTC,CASSFSELAKNIQYF
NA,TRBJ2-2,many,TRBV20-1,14,TGCAGTGCTAGAGCCCGAGCGGCTACCGGGGAGCTGTTTTTT,CSARARAATGELFF
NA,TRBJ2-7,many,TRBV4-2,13,TGTGCCAGCAGCCCCCTCATGGGCTACGAGCAGTACTTC,CASSPLMGYEQYF
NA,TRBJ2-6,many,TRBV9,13,TGTGCCAGCAGCAACGTCGGGGCCAACGTCCTGACTTTC,CASSNVGANVLTF
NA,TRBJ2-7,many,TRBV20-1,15,TGCAGTGCTCTAGCCGGTCTAACCACCTCCTACGAGCAGTACTTC,CSALAGLTTSYEQYF
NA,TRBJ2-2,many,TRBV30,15,TGTGCCTGGAGTGCCTCCCGACAGAACACCGGGGAGCTGTTTTTT,CAWSASRQNTGELFF
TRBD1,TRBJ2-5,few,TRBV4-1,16,TGCGCCAGCAGTCCACGCCCGACAGGGGCCGGAGAGACCCAGTACTTC,CASSPRPTGAGETQYF
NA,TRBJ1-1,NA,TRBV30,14,TGTGCCTGGGCAGGTGTCCAGATAGGCACTGAAGCTTTCTTT,CAWAGVQIGTEAFF
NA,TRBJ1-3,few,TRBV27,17,TGTGCCAGCAGCTTAGAGGGGGATGCATTCTCTGGAAACACCATATATTTT,CASSLEGDAFSGNTIYF
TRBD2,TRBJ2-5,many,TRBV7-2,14,TGTGCCAGCAGCCCCCAGGCTAGCGGAGAGACCCAGTACTTC,CASSPQASGETQYF
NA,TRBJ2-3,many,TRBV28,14,TGTGCCACCCTAGCGAGAGGGAGCACAGATACGCAGTATTTT,CATLARGSTDTQYF
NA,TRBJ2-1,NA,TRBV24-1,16,TGTGCCACCAGTGACAGTAGCGGATACCTCTACAATGAGCAGTTCTTC,CATSDSSGYLYNEQFF
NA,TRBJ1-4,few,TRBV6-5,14,TGTGCCACCCGCCCCGTACCAACTAATGAAAAACTGTTTTTT,CATRPVPTNEKLFF
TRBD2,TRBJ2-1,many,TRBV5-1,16,TGCGCCAGCAGCTTGAGGCTAGCGGGACCCTACAATGAGCAGTTCTTC,CASSLRLAGPYNEQFF
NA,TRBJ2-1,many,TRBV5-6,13,TGTGCCAGCAGCATCCAGGGGTCCAATGAGCAGTTCTTC,CASSIQGSNEQFF
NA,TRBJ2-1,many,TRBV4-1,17,TGCGCCAGCAGCCAAGTCCCCAGGTCATTTTTCTACAATGAGCAGTTCTTC,CASSQVPRSFFYNEQFF
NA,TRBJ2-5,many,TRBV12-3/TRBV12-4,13,TGTGCCAGCGGTTCGGGCAGTGAAGAGACCCAGTACTTC,CASGSGSEETQYF
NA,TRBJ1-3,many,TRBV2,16,TGTGCCAGCCACGATTTAGAAGGGATACCTGGAAACACCATATATTTT,CASHDLEGIPGNTIYF
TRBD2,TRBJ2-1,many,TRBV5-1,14,TGCGCCAGCAGCTGGTGGTCGGGAGGCAATGAGCAGTTCTTC,CASSWWSGGNEQFF
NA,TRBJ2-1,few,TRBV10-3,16,TGTGCCATCAGTGAAAGGGGCGGGCTTCCCCTTGGGGAGCAGTTCTTC,CAISERGGLPLGEQFF
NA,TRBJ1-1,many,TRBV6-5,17,TGTGCCAGCAGTTACTCTCTCCCAATTTCAGTGAACACTGAAGCTTTCTTT,CASSYSLPISVNTEAFF
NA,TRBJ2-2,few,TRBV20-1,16,TGCAGTGCTGGTGATCGCAGTTGGGTCTCACCCGGGGAGCTGTTTTTT,CSAGDRSWVSPGELFF
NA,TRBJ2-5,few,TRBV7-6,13,TGTGCCAGCAGCCCCCTACCGGGGGAGACCCAGTACTTC,CASSPLPGETQYF